This entry features one T cell receptor beta chain sequence. The CDR3 has 12 residues. CDR1 is SGHRS and CDR2 is YFSETQ in the germline V gene. These data originate in a study of T cells expressing NK-cell markers. The overall study: Sequenced donors, eight in total, included seven who were HCMV-seropositive and one who was seronegative.

TCRdb reanalyzed the 5' RACE reads, giving one entry per CDR3 protein sequence and no DNA. The sample has about 550,000 distinct CDR3 sequences; the top ten hold roughly 3.6%. The sequenced material came from blood T cells: a sorted CD56 or NKG2C T cell subset, CD4+ or CD8+ T cells, or bulk PBMC T cells (not recorded which). The chain is built from TRBV5-1 and TRBJ2-1; TCRdb reports TRBD2, a call that lacks DNA to check it against. The sequence was obtained from a man between 18 and 29 years old in good health. CDR3 residues: CASSGGINEQFF.